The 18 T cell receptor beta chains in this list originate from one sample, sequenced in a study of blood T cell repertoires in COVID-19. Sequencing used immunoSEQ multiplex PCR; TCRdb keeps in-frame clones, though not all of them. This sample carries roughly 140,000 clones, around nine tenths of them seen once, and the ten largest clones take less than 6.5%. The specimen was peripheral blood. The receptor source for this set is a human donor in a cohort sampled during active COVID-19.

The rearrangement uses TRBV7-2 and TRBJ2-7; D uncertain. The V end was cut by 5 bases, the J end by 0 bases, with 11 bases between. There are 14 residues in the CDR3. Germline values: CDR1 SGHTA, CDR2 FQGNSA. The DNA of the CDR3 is TGTGCCAGCAGCCCCTCCAAGAGCTCCTACGAGCAGTACTTC. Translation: CASSPSKSSYEQYF.

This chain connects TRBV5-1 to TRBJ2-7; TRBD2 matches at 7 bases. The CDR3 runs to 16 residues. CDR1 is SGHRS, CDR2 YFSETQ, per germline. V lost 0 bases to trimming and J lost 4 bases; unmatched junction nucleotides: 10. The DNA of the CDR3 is TGCGCCAGCAGCTTGGCTCTGGTCCGGGGGGAGTACGAGCAGTACTTC. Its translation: CASSLALVRGEYEQYF.

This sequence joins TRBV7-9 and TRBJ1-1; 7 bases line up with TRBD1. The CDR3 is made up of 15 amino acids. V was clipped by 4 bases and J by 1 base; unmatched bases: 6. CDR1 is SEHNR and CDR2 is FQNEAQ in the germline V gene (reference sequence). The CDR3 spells CASSSQGGGNTEAFF. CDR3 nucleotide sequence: TGTGCCAGCAGCTCCCAGGGGGGAGGGAACACTGAAGCTTTCTTT.

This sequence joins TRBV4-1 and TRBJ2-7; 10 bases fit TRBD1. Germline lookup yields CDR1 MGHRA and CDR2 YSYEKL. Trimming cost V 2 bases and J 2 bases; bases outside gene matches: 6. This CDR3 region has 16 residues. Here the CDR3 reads CASSQSPGTGAYEQYF. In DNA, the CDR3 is TGCGCCAGCAGCCAATCCCCCGGGACAGGGGCCTACGAGCAGTACTTC.

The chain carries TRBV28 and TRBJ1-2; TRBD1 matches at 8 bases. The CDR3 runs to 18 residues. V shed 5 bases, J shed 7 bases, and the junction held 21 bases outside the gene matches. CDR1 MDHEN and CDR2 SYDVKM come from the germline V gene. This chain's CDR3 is CASSTGQGRVRVYRGYTF. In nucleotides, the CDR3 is TGTGCCAGCAGTACTGGACAGGGTCGGGTTCGGGTATATCGTGGCTACACCTTC.

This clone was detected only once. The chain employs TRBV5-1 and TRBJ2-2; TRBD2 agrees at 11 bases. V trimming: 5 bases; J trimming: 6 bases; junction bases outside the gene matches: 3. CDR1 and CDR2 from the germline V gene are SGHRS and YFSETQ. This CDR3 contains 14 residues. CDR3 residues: CASSRTSGSGELFF. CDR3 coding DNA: TGCGCCAGCAGTCGGACTAGCGGGTCCGGGGAGCTGTTTTTT.

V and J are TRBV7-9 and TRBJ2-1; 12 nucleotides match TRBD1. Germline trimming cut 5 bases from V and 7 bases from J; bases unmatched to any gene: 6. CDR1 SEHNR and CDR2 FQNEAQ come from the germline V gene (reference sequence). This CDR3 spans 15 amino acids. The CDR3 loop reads CASSLGQGARNEQFF. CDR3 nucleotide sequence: TGTGCCAGCAGCCTGGGACAGGGGGCTAGGAATGAGCAGTTCTTC. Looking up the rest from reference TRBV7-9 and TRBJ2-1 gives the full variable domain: DTGVSQNPRHKITKRGQNVTFRCDPISEHNRLYWYRQTLGQGPEFLTYFQNEAQLEKSRLLSDRFSAERPKGSFSTLEIQRTEQGDSAMYLCASSLGQGARNEQFFGPGTRLTVL.

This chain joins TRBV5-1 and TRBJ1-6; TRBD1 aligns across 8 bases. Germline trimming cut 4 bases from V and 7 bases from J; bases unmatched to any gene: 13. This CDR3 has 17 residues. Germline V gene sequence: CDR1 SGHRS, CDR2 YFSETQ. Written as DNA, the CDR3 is TGCGCCAGCAGCCCGGACAGGGCCAAGGAAGGGAATTCACCCCTCCACTTT. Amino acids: CASSPDRAKEGNSPLHF.

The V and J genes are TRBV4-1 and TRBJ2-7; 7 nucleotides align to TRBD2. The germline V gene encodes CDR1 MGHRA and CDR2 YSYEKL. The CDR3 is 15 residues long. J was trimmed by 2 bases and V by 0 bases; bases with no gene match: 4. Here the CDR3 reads CASSQDGGSPYEQYF. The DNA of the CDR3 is TGCGCCAGCAGCCAAGACGGCGGGAGCCCCTACGAGCAGTACTTC.

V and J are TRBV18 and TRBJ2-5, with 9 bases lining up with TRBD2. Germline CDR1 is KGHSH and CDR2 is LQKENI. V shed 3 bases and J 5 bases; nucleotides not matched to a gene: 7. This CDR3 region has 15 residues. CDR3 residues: CASSPREGGFETQYF. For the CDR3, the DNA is TGTGCCAGCTCACCGCGGGAGGGCGGATTTGAGACCCAGTACTTC.

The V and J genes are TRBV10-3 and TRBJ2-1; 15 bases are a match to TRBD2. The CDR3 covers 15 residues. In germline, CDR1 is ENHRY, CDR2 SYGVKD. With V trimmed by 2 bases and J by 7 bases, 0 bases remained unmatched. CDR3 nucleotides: TGTGCCATCAGTGAGGGACTAGCGGGGGGGAATGAGCAGTTCTTC. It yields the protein CAISEGLAGGNEQFF.

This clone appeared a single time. CDR3 loop: CASSSHGINEQFF. The DNA of the CDR3 is TGTGCCAGCAGTTCTCACGGGATCAATGAGCAGTTCTTC. This chain uses TRBV6-2 or TRBV6-3 with TRBJ2-1, with D possibly being TRBD2 (5 bases). V was shortened by 4 bases and J by 6 bases, with 10 bases between the two germline ends. The CDR3 totals 13 residues. CDR1 is MNHEY, CDR2 SVGEGT, per germline.

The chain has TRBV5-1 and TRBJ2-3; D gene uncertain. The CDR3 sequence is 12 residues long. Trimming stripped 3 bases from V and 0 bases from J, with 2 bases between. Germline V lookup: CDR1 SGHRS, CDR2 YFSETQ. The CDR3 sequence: CASSSSTDTQYF. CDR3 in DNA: TGCGCCAGCAGCTCTAGCACAGATACGCAGTATTTT.

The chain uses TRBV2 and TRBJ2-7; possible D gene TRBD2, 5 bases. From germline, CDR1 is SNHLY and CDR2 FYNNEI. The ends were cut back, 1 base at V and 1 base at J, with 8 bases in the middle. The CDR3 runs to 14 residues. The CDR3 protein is CASSEDQRSYEQYF. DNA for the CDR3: TGTGCCAGCAGTGAAGACCAGCGGTCCTACGAGCAGTACTTC.

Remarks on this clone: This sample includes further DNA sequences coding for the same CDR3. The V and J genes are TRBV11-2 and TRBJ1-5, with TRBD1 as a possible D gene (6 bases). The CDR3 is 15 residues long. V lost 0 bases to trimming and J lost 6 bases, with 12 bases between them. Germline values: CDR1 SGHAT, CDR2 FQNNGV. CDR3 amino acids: CASSLDYGGRQPQHF. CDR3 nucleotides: TGTGCCAGCAGCTTAGATTACGGGGGGCGTCAGCCCCAGCATTTT.

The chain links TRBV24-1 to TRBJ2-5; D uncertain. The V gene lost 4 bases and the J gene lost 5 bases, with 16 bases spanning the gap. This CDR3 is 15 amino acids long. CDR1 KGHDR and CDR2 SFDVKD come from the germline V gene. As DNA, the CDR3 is TGTGCCACCAGTGACCCCCAGGATCACGCGGAGACCCAGTACTTC. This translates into CATSDPQDHAETQYF.

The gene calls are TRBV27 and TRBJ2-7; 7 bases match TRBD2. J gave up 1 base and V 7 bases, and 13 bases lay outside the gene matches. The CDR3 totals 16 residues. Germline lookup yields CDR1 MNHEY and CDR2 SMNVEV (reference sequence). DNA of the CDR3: TGTGCCAGCACCCCAAGCGCGGGAGCAGTTTCCTACGAGCAGTACTTC. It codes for CASTPSAGAVSYEQYF.

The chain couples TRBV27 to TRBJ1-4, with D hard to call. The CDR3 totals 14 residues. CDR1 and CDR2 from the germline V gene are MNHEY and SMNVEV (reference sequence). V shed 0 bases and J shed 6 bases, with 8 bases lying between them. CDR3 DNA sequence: TGTGCCAGCAGTTTATCGTGGAGGGATGAAAAACTGTTTTTT. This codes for CASSLSWRDEKLFF.